The clone carrying this T cell receptor (beta chain) was detected only a few times. Its antigen is undetermined. This sample is drawn from a study of blood T cells in healthy people across ages. Study results and caveats: Long-lived donors carried more naive CD4+ cells and greater diversity than aged donors.

The use of a sample-barcoded 5' primer and a J-beta primer mix characterized a second PCR of about 6 to 11 cycles. Every cDNA molecule bore a tag from a template-switch adaptor containing 12 random nucleotides. TCRdb used MiXCR to reprocess the 5' RACE reads, holding one entry per CDR3 protein. The sample has about 770,000 distinct CDR3 sequences, around two fifths seen once. Drawing of peripheral blood yielded 7.5 to 10 milliliters from each donor. Per sample, a minimum of 6.5 million PBMCs were isolated. The CDR3 loop spans 13 amino acids. Germline CDR1 DFQATT, CDR2 SNEGSKA (reference sequence). The V gene lost 2 bases and the J gene lost 2 bases, with 10 bases spanning the gap.

This TCR was recovered from a man aged 55 to 69 in good health. Sequencing was carried out using blood. The genes are TRBV20-1 and TRBJ2-7; D possibly corresponds to TRBD1 (5 bases). The CDR3 DNA follows: TGCAGTGCTAGACAGGGCATAACCTACGAGCAGTACTTC. It specifies CSARQGITYEQYF.